This T cell receptor beta chain was retrieved from a study of T cells after posttransplantation cyclophosphamide. CDR1 and CDR2 from the germline V gene are MNHNS and SASEGT. Trimming took 8 bases from V and 6 from J; bases not matched to a gene: 11. This CDR3 is built from 15 residues. Method: immunoSEQ multiplex PCR; TCRdb's copy keeps in-frame clones and lacks some. The data contain over 15,000 clones, around four fifths of them singletons. Sequenced: memory CD4+ T cells sorted from blood. The receptor comes from a man between 25 and 39 years old in good health and a related stem cell transplant donor. The chain has TRBV6-1 and TRBJ2-7, with 12 bases identical to TRBD1. The CDR3, as DNA: TGTGCCAGCCGGGTCGCACCGGGACAGGGGGCCGAGCAGTACTTC. Translating gives CASRVAPGQGAEQYF.